The TCR beta chain under discussion was sequenced for a study of T cell responses to AZD1222 COVID-19 vaccine. The V gene's germline CDR1 is MNHEY and CDR2 SMNVEV (reference sequence). V was trimmed by 3 bases and J by 8 bases, leaving 13 bases between them. The CDR3 has 13 residues. TCRdb keeps only in-frame clones here, not all; method: immunoSEQ multiplex PCR. Of fewer than 120,000 clones listed, around 90% were seen once; the top ten hold about 15%. This clone showed up just once. Its antigen is unidentified. Study results and limitations: Spike-specific TCR breadth and depth rose after two AZD1222 doses. Seropositivity was recorded at baseline in only six AZD1222 recipients.

This sample comprised peripheral blood, obtained 28 days after the second AZD1222 dose. The chain couples TRBV27 to TRBJ1-2; TRBD1 is a possible D gene (5 bases). The sequence derives from an adult who received the AZD1222 COVID-19 vaccine. CDR3 region: CASSFRRQGGYTF. The CDR3 bases are TGTGCCAGCAGTTTTCGCCGTCAGGGCGGCTACACCTTC.